A selection of T cell receptor beta chains follows, all from one sample in a study of a mutant IDH1 vaccine in newly diagnosed glioma. Their target antigens are unknown. Assay used: immunoSEQ multiplex PCR; TCRdb lists only in-frame clones, some missing. The sample has some 30,000 clones; around 82% are singletons. The material was PBMCs, obtained from a glioma patient whose treatment included an IDH1 peptide vaccine. The source is a man in his thirties or forties with glioma. Each CDR3 is given with its conserved first and last residue.

TRBV6-6	TRBJ2-5	CASSYQDRVTETQYF
TRBV5-1	TRBJ1-5	CASSLSGDYQPQHF
TRBV19	TRBJ1-5	CASSRGWDNQPQHF
TRBV5-1	TRBJ2-2	CASSSIPGTSVTGELFF
TRBV6-6	TRBJ2-1	CASGGRLAGSYNEQFF
TRBV30	TRBJ2-7	CAWTRRGFYEQYF
TRBV6-1	TRBJ1-4	CASSDLNEKLFF
TRBV19	TRBJ2-3	CASSMGLAPDTQYF
TRBV5-1	TRBJ2-1	CASSLDPSDNEQFF
TRBV4-1	TRBJ2-7	CASSQVSSGSLYEQYF
TRBV13	TRBJ2-1	CACRQAGSSYNEQFF
TRBV4-1	TRBJ2-5	CASSQDQEETQYF
TRBV5-1	TRBJ2-7	CASSVGQGARYEQYF
TRBV18	TRBJ2-1	CASSPGDRGLRGHEQFF
TRBV4-1	TRBJ2-7	CASSQERANLRYEQYF
TRBV4-3	TRBJ2-3	CASSQGGGHTDTQYF
TRBV10-3	TRBJ2-1	CAIRAAGGKNEQFF
TRBV2	TRBJ1-2	CASSEKSQPNYGYTF
TRBV5-1	TRBJ2-1	CASSLVVENEQFF
TRBV27	TRBJ2-1	CASSFGTRGYNEQFF
TRBV29-1	TRBJ2-7	CSVEDTTEYYEQYF
TRBV4-1	TRBJ1-2	CASSQDPAGGVYYGYTF
TRBV2	TRBJ1-1	CASSGYGAYPITEAFF
TRBV5-1	TRBJ1-2	CASSLAPQDSDGYTF
TRBV9	TRBJ2-7	CASSVEVTTDEQYF
TRBV2	TRBJ1-1	CASRGVFNTEAFF
TRBV7-9	TRBJ1-2	CASSRDGSNYGYTF
TRBV10-3	TRBJ1-2	CAISESLEGGYTF
TRBV28	TRBJ1-1	CASSAEEGGTEAFF
TRBV13	TRBJ2-5	CASSLGTGRTQYF
TRBV29-1	TRBJ1-2	CSVERQGALGYTF
TRBV6-5	TRBJ1-6	CASSYSFTQGSPLHF
TRBV5-1	TRBJ2-5	CASSPPSGRRETQYF
TRBV5-4	TRBJ1-1	CASSIIEGTEAFF